This entry concerns a single T cell receptor (beta chain). This clonotype was picked up a small number of times. Its antigen is currently not known. No qualities accompany the bases; no much larger clone lies one base away. The sample belongs to a study of CD8 T cells in ankylosing spondylitis (dated 2017 in TCRdb). For the wider study: The study profiled T cell receptor beta repertoires in healthy donors and ankylosing spondylitis patients to find disease-linked TCR variants. In total, the full study cohort was made up of 110 or so healthy donors and 25 to 30 ankylosing spondylitis patients. Peripheral blood was sampled, and synovial fluid was also collected from ankylosing spondylitis patients. Here is what the overall study found, with its caveats: Some of the motif variants had been reported before in the synovial fluid and blood of reactive arthritis patients, a finding that suggests common disease-initiation mechanisms. According to the report, matched synovial fluid samples from ankylosing spondylitis patients were significantly enriched for the disease-linked clones. In peripheral blood, the disease-linked clones were found at relatively low frequencies and had a CD8+ phenotype. Blood from ankylosing spondylitis patients appeared to be characterized by a TCR beta motif made up of several highly homologous amino acid variants.

The sequencer listed for this sample is Illumina MiSeq. Quantitative 5'-RACE with molecular barcodes was used to prepare TCR beta libraries. As for the authors' bioinformatics: Disease-linked TCR variants were identified with a new computational method built on a probabilistic model of VDJ rearrangement. The raw public reads went through TCRdb reprocessing: fastp at Q25, MiXCR clone calling, in-frame beta chains kept. Records with the same CDR3 protein are collapsed into one entry carrying the most frequent genes and DNA. These V and J calls originate from TCRdb's pipeline instead of the authors' own analysis. This sample lists around 30,000 distinct CDR3 sequences; around 14% were detected once. 30% to 40% of the sample is held by the ten biggest clonotypes. There are 15 amino acids in the CDR3, from cysteine to phenylalanine inclusive. Only CDR3 DNA remains: 45 bases, in frame from the first base. Clipping removes 6 bases from V and 3 bases from J, with 4 as the unmatched junction base count. CDR1 SGHTA and CDR2 FQGTGA were looked up in the germline V gene.

The source is a male donor with ankylosing spondylitis or in good health (not recorded which). The sequenced sample consisted of blood. This chain is built from TRBV7-3 and TRBJ2-2; TRBD2 matches 10 bases in the middle. This receptor carries the CDR3 CASSSSGGDTGELFF. The nucleotide sequence reads TGTGCCAGCAGTTCTAGCGGGGGCGACACCGGGGAGCTGTTTTTT.